This paragraph reports one T cell receptor (beta chain). Its antigen is still unknown. Method: immunoSEQ multiplex PCR; TCRdb's copy keeps in-frame clones and lacks some. The table has more than 85,000 clones, about 90% seen once. The record originates from a study of T cell responses to AZD1222 COVID-19 vaccine. General study results and limits: Samples come after the peak T cell response, not at day 14. As reported, nearly half of all spike-specific TCRs target variant regions that are unmutated.

Unmatched junction bases numbered 8, after V lost 2 bases and J lost 4 bases. Germline V gene sequence: CDR1 SGHRS, CDR2 YFSETQ. There are 16 residues in the CDR3. The sample was peripheral blood, taken on day 0 of AZD1222 vaccination. This receptor was identified in an adult in good health. The chain couples TRBV5-1 to TRBJ1-3, with 8 nucleotides matching TRBD1. The CDR3 DNA reads as TGCGCCAGCAGCTTACCAGGCGGGACAGGAGGAAACACCATATATTTT. The encoded protein is CASSLPGGTGGNTIYF.